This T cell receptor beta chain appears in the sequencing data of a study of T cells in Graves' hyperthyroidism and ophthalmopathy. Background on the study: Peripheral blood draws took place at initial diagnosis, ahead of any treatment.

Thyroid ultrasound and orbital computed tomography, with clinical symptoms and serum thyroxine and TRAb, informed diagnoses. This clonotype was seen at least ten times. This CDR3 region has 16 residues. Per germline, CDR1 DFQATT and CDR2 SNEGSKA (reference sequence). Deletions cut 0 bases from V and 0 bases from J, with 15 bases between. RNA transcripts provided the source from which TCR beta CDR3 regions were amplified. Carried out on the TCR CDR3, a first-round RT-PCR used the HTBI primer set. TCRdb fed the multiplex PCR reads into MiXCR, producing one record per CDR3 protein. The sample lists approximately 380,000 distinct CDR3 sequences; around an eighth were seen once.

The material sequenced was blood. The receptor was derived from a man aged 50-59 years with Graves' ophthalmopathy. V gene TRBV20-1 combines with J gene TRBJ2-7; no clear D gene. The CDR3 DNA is TGCAGTGCTAGAGATAGTTTTGCGGCGAACTCCTACGAGCAGTACTTC. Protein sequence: CSARDSFAANSYEQYF.